This T cell receptor beta chain was identified during a study of OX40 agonist ivuxolimab in advanced cancers. The study sampled blood at baseline, cycle 4 day 1, and cycle 7 day 1. Produced via immunoSEQ multiplex PCR; TCRdb's table is partial and in-frame only. This table has 40,000 to 45,000 clones, approximately 90% appearing once. Study observations and caveats: The study found that CD8+ T cells averaged more expanded clones than CD4+.

As concerns this clone: Its antigen is currently unknown.

Germline assignment: CDR1 SGHRS and CDR2 YFSETQ. The CDR3 is 14 amino acids. The V and J ends lost 5 bases and 4 bases respectively, with 14 bases between them. The starting material was CD4+ or CD8+ T cells sorted from blood, obtained in a trial of the OX40 agonist ivuxolimab. The V gene is TRBV5-1, the J gene TRBJ2-3; D perhaps matches TRBD1 (6 bases). This sequence originates from an adult with an advanced solid tumor such as melanoma, head and neck, liver or kidney cancer. The CDR3 sequence: CASRKQGGPDTQYF. The CDR3 DNA follows: TGCGCCAGCAGAAAACAGGGCGGGCCAGATACGCAGTATTTT.